The 3 T cell receptor beta chains reported below all come from one sample, sequenced in a study of cytomegalovirus exposure and HLA in healthy donors. This PCR relied on a set of 60 Vbeta primers and 13 Jbeta primers. Produced via immunoSEQ multiplex PCR; TCRdb's table is partial and in-frame only. The table shows around 150,000 clones, with approximately 80% occurring only once. The sample taken for sequencing was PBMCs. The origin of the receptors is a man aged 50 to 60 in good health and CMV-seropositive.

This clone was picked up a small number of times. The chain uses TRBV29-1 and TRBJ2-5; D is unclear. Germline V gene data show CDR1 as SQVTM and CDR2 as ANQGSEA. The CDR3 runs to 12 residues. Trimming left V 7 bases short and J 0 bases short, with 9 bases between. In DNA, the CDR3 is TGCAGCGCCTCCGGAGACCAAGAGACCCAGTACTTC. Protein: CSASGDQETQYF.

The chain is built from TRBV18 and TRBJ1-6; D is undetermined. V was trimmed by 2 bases and J by 5 bases, leaving 10 bases between them. The CDR3 is made up of 15 amino acids. In germline, CDR1 is KGHSH, CDR2 LQKENI. CDR3 DNA: TGTGCCAGCTCACCATCAGGAGGGAATAATTCACCCCTCCACTTT. Its protein product is CASSPSGGNNSPLHF.

The rearrangement uses TRBV19 and TRBJ1-5; the D gene is possibly TRBD1 (6 bases). The CDR3 covers 16 residues. Per the germline V gene, CDR1 is LNHDA and CDR2 is SQIVND (reference sequence). V lost 1 base and J 3 bases, leaving 13 bases between the germline ends. The chain's CDR3 is CASSIGQGPYNQPQHF. DNA for the CDR3: TGTGCCAGTAGTATAGGGCAGGGGCCCTACAATCAGCCCCAGCATTTT.